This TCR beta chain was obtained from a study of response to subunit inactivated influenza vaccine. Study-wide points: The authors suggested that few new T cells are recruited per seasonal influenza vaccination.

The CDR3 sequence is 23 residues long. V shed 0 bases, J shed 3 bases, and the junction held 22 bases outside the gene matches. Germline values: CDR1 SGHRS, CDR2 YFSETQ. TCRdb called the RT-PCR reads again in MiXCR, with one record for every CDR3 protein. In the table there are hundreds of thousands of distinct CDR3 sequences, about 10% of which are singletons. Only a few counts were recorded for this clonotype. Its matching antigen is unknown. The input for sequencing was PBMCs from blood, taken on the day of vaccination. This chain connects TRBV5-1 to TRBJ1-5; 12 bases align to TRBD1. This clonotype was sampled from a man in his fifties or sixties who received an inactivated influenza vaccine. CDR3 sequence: CASSLEFYNPGQGASSYNQPQHF. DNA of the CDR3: TGCGCCAGCAGCTTGGAGTTTTATAACCCGGGACAGGGGGCTTCTTCCTACAATCAGCCCCAGCATTTT.